Shown below are 13 T cell receptor beta chains from a single sample sequenced in a study of cytomegalovirus exposure and HLA in healthy donors. The primer mix had 60 Vbeta and 13 Jbeta primers. Sequencing used immunoSEQ multiplex PCR; TCRdb keeps in-frame clones, though not all of them. The data contain 150,000 to 170,000 clones, about 80% of them singletons. The sequencing sample was made of PBMCs. These receptors all come from a man in his thirties or forties in good health and CMV-seropositive.

The J gene is TRBJ2-1, the V gene TRBV5-1; 8 bases are shared with TRBD2. Germline V gene sequence: CDR1 SGHRS, CDR2 YFSETQ. Trimming took 0 bases from V and 8 from J; bases not matched to a gene: 7. CDR3 length: 15 amino acids. The CDR3 nucleotides are TGCGCCAGCAGCTTGGTAGCGGGGTTTATATATGAGCAGTTCTTC. Amino acids: CASSLVAGFIYEQFF. Full variable domain (rest looked up from reference TRBV5-1 and TRBJ2-1): KAGVTQTPRYLIKTRGQQVTLSCSPISGHRSVSWYQQTPGQGLQFLFEYFSETQRNKGNFPGRFSGRQFSNSRSEMNVSTLELGDSALYLCASSLVAGFIYEQFFGPGTRLTVL.

This clone was detected only a few times. The gene calls are TRBV4-1 and TRBJ1-3; D call uncertain. CDR1 is MGHRA and CDR2 is YSYEKL in the germline V gene. This CDR3 contains 14 residues. V lost 2 bases and J lost 1, with 6 bases in between. The CDR3 coding sequence is TGCGCCAGCAGCCAACGGGAATCTGGAAACACCATATATTTT. It encodes CASSQRESGNTIYF.

This clone appeared once. The rearrangement joins TRBV7-6 to TRBJ2-2; 8 positions match TRBD1. Unmatched junction bases numbered 5, after V lost 5 bases and J lost 3 bases. The length of the CDR3 is 15 residues. In germline, CDR1 is SGHVS, CDR2 FNYEAQ. The CDR3 bases are TGTGCCAGCAGCCCGAAGACAGGGGACACCGGGGAGCTGTTTTTT. Translating gives CASSPKTGDTGELFF.

This clone was seen more than once but under ten times. The rearrangement links TRBV7-8 to TRBJ1-1; 7 bases align to TRBD1. This CDR3 is 13 amino acids long. Germline V lookup: CDR1 SGHVS, CDR2 FQNEAQ. J was trimmed by 8 bases and V by 5 bases; bases with no gene match: 8. CDR3 coding DNA: TGTGCCAGCAGCCCCGGGACAGATCTAGAAGCTTTCTTT. Protein product: CASSPGTDLEAFF.

The chain couples TRBV9 to TRBJ2-7; D gene ambiguous. The germline V gene encodes CDR1 SGDLS and CDR2 YYNGEE. CDR3 length equals 14 residues. Trimming removed 4 bases from V and 6 bases from J, with 17 bases in between. CDR3 residues: CASSRLTEMGEQYF. The CDR3 DNA reads as TGTGCCAGCAGCCGGTTAACAGAGATGGGCGAGCAGTACTTC.

The rearrangement joins TRBV6-4 to TRBJ2-7; 7 bases are a match to TRBD2. Germline loops: CDR1 MRHNA, CDR2 SNTAGT. Trimming cost V 7 bases and J 3 bases; bases outside gene matches: 9. CDR3 size: 14 residues. Here the CDR3 DNA reads TGTGCCAGCAACCACCGGGACTACCACTACGAGCAGTACTTC. Its protein product is CASNHRDYHYEQYF.

Only a few counts were recorded for this clone. The genes are TRBV5-1 and TRBJ2-5, with 10 bases fitting TRBD1. V dropped 4 bases and J dropped 5; count of bases not matched to a gene: 20. Germline CDR1 is SGHRS and CDR2 is YFSETQ. The CDR3 covers 19 residues. DNA for the CDR3: TGCGCCAGCAGCCAGGTCCGACCATTGACAGGGGGCGCGCGGGAGACCCAGTACTTC. Protein product: CASSQVRPLTGGARETQYF.

The gene calls are TRBV6-4 and TRBJ2-1; TRBD2 might be the D (6 bases). The CDR3 is 23 amino acids. V was cut by 0 bases and J by 7 bases, with 37 bases left in between. CDR1 is MRHNA, CDR2 SNTAGT, per germline. CDR3 region: CASSDSIGETLTSVFTPSNEQFF. CDR3 nucleotide sequence: TGTGCCAGCAGTGACTCGATTGGTGAAACATTGACTAGTGTCTTCACCCCATCAAATGAGCAGTTCTTC.

The V gene is TRBV28, the J gene TRBJ2-7; 15 nucleotides align to TRBD2. This CDR3 region has 17 residues. V was pared by 2 bases and J by 6 bases, with 8 bases of the junction left unmatched. The germline CDR1 and CDR2 sequences are MDHEN and SYDVKM. For the CDR3, the DNA is TGTGCCAGCAGTTTAGGGGGACTAGCGGGAGGTTGGCGCGAGCAGTACTTC. Translating gives CASSLGGLAGGWREQYF.

To note about this clone: Other nucleotide sequences from this sample produce the same CDR3. The J gene is TRBJ2-7, the V gene TRBV11-2; 10 nucleotides agree with TRBD2. The CDR3 contains 16 residues. Germline loops: CDR1 SGHAT, CDR2 FQNNGV. The V segment lost 5 bases and the J segment 5 bases; nucleotides outside the gene matches: 12. The CDR3 DNA reads TGTGCCAGCAGCCATACAACGGGACTAGCGAGAAACGAGCAGTACTTC. Translating gives CASSHTTGLARNEQYF.

The genes are TRBV6-1 and TRBJ1-2; TRBD1 aligns across 8 bases. V lost 7 bases to trimming and J lost 2 bases; unmatched junction nucleotides: 6. Germline CDR1 MNHNS, CDR2 SASEGT. CDR3 size: 14 residues. Here the CDR3 DNA reads TGTGCCAGCACATGGACAGGGAAGAACTATGGCTACACCTTC. It codes for CASTWTGKNYGYTF.

V usage is TRBV19 and J usage is TRBJ1-3; TRBD1 aligns across 7 bases. V lost 4 bases to trimming and J lost 2 bases; unmatched junction nucleotides: 5. CDR3 length: 15 residues. Germline V gene lookup returns CDR1 LNHDA and CDR2 SQIVND (reference sequence). The CDR3 is CASSTQGSAGNTIYF. In nucleotides, the CDR3 is TGTGCCAGTAGTACACAGGGGTCGGCTGGAAACACCATATATTTT. The full variable domain, rest sourced from reference TRBV19 and TRBJ1-3, is DGGITQSPKYLFRKEGQNVTLSCEQNLNHDAMYWYRQDPGQGLRLIYYSQIVNDFQKGDIAEGYSVSREKKESFPLTVTSAQKNPTAFYLCASSTQGSAGNTIYFGEGSWLTVV.

The chain uses TRBV21-1 and TRBJ2-2; no check of the table's D call, TRBD1, against the DNA was made. TRBV21-1 has pseudogene status. This CDR3 contains 15 residues. The CDR3 sequence is CASSHGDRASGELFF. The CDR3 nucleotides read TGTGCCAGCAGCCATGGGGACAGGGCGAGCGGGGAGCTGTTTTTT.